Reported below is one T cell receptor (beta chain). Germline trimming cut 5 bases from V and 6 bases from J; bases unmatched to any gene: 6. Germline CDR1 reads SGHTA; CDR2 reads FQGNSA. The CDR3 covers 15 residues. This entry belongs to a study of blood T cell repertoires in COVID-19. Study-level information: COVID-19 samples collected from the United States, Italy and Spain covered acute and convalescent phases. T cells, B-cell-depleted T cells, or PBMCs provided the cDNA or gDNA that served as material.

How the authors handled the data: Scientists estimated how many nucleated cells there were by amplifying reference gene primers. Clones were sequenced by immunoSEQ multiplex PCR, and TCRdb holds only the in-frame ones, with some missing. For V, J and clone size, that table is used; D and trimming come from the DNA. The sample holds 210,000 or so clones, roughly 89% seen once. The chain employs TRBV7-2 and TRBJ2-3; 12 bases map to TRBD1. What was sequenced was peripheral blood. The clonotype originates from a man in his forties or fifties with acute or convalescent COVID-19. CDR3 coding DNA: TGTGCCAGCAGCATCGGGACAGGGGGCGCGGATACGCAGTATTTT. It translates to CASSIGTGGADTQYF.